This T cell receptor beta chain was identified during a study of blood T cell repertoires in COVID-19. Germline loops: CDR1 LGHNA, CDR2 YNFKEQ. Trimming pared 0 bases from V and 10 bases from J, leaving 22 bases between. The CDR3 totals 17 residues. Cohort assignment relied on participant-reported clinical history. In the study's own analysis: The authors estimated nucleated cell counts from reference gene primer amplification. Produced via immunoSEQ multiplex PCR; TCRdb's table is partial and in-frame only. V and J calls and clone size are those listed in that table; D and trimming were worked out from the DNA. The repertoire has approximately 300,000 clones, under 95% of them found once; the top ten carry around 2.5%.

The V gene is TRBV4-2, the J gene TRBJ2-1, with a tentative D call TRBD2 (5 bases). The receptor was derived from a man in his sixties who had recovered from COVID-19. Sequencing was done on a sample of PBMCs or T cells enriched from blood (not recorded which). DNA of the CDR3: TGTGCCAGCAGCCAAGATGGTATGGCGGGTGGAGTTTGGGAGCAGTTCTTC. Its protein is CASSQDGMAGGVWEQFF.